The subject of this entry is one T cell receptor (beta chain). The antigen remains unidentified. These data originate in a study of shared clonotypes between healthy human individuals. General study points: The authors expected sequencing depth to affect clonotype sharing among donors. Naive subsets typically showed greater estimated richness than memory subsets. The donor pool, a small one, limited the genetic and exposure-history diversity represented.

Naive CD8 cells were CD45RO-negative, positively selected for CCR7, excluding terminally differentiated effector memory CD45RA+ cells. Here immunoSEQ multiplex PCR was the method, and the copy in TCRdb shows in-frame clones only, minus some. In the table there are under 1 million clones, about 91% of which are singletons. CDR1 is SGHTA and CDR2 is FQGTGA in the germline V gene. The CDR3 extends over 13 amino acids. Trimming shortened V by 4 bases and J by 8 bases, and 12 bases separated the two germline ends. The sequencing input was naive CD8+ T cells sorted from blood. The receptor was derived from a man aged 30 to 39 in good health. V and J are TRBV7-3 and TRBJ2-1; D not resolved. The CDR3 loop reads CASSSVGRDEQFF. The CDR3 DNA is TGTGCCAGCAGCTCGGTCGGTCGGGATGAGCAGTTCTTC.